The 22 T cell receptor beta chains below come from one sample, sequenced in a study of Graves' ophthalmopathy and Graves' hyperthyroidism. Amplified material comprised TCR beta CDR3 regions derived from RNA transcripts. Second-round multiplex PCR came after first-round RT-PCR with HTBI primers. TCRdb independently ran MiXCR on the multiplex PCR reads; one entry per CDR3 protein. The sample consists of 300,000 to 500,000 distinct CDR3 sequences, approximately 15% of them appearing once. Input material: peripheral blood. The source of these receptors is a woman aged 18-30 years with stable Graves' hyperthyroidism.

Note on this clonotype: This may stem from a read error, because a much larger clone lies one nucleotide away. The chain links TRBV7-9 to TRBJ1-3; D gene uncertain. Germline values: CDR1 SEHNR, CDR2 FQNEAQ (reference sequence). The CDR3 loop spans 15 amino acids. Here the CDR3 DNA reads TGTGCCGGCAGCCCTACAACGAGCTCTGGAAACACCATATATTTT. Translation: CAGSPTTSSGNTIYF.

This chain connects TRBV28 to TRBJ1-1; possibly TRBD1 for D (6 bases). There are 15 residues in the CDR3. V was cut by 3 bases and J by 6 bases, with 17 bases left in between. Germline V CDR1 and CDR2: MDHEN, SYDVKM. The CDR3 DNA follows: TGTGCCAGCAGTTTTGGGGGGGCGTCAAAAGCTGAAGCTTTCTTT. Protein: CASSFGGASKAEAFF.

This clonotype showed up many times. J is TRBJ2-7 and V is TRBV6-2 or TRBV6-3; no reliable D call. V dropped 8 bases and J dropped 2 bases, with 16 bases sitting between them. In germline, CDR1 is MNHEY, CDR2 SVGEGT. The CDR3 runs 14 residues. CDR3: CASREDTDAYEQYF. The CDR3 DNA sequence: TGTGCCAGCCGAGAAGACACCGACGCCTACGAGCAGTACTTC.

This clonotype was counted many times. V is TRBV4-1 and J is TRBJ1-6, with unresolved D. Germline V gene data show CDR1 as MGHRA and CDR2 as YSYEKL. V lost 1 base, J lost 1 base, and 8 bases lay in between. The CDR3 length is 16 residues. CDR3 amino acids: CASSQGTLSYNSPLHF. Written as DNA, the CDR3 is TGCGCCAGCAGCCAAGGGACCCTTTCCTATAATTCACCCCTCCACTTT.

With regard to this clonotype: Given a much more abundant clone one base away, this may be a read error. The rearrangement uses TRBV6-2 or TRBV6-3 and TRBJ2-4; D is unclear. Germline CDR1 and CDR2: MNHEY and SVGEGT. The CDR3 sequence is 14 residues long. The CDR3 is CASSSPGVKNIKYF. In DNA, the CDR3 is TGTGCCAGCAGTTCTCCTGGGGTCAAAAACATTAAGTACTTC.

The table lists this clonotype with many counts. The gene calls are TRBV20-1 and TRBJ1-1, with D hard to call. The V gene lost 3 bases and the J gene lost 3 bases, with 11 bases spanning the gap. CDR1 is DFQATT, CDR2 SNEGSKA, per germline (reference sequence). The CDR3 contains 13 residues. The CDR3 loop is CSASRAADTEAFF. DNA of the CDR3: TGCAGTGCTAGTAGGGCGGCGGACACTGAAGCTTTCTTT.

This clonotype was observed at least ten times. This sequence joins TRBV12-3 or TRBV12-4 and TRBJ1-2; possible D gene TRBD1, 5 bases. Trimming stripped 4 bases from V and 1 base from J, with 16 bases between. This CDR3 is built from 16 residues. The CDR3 loop is CASSSVRQTHNYGYTF. The CDR3 DNA is TGTGCCAGCAGTTCGGTGAGACAGACCCATAACTATGGCTACACCTTC.

This clonotype was counted between two and nine times. This rearrangement joins TRBV10-3 to TRBJ1-3; 11 nucleotides align to TRBD1. This CDR3 contains 14 residues. Looked up from germline, CDR1 is ENHRY and CDR2 is SYGVKD. With 11 bases clipped from V and 1 base from J, the junction kept 4 bases outside the gene matches. The DNA for the CDR3 is TGTGCCCCCAGGGACAGGGGGTCTGGAAACACCATATATTTT. This codes for CAPRDRGSGNTIYF.

This clonotype was detected ten times or more. The genes are TRBV2 and TRBJ1-2; 8 bases line up with TRBD1. The germline gives CDR1 SNHLY, CDR2 FYNNEI. This CDR3 has 15 residues. After removal of 4 bases from V and 1 base from J, the junction contained 5 bases not matched to a gene. The CDR3 DNA reads as TGTGCCAGCAGTGCCCGGACAGGGCTTAACTATGGCTACACCTTC. Protein: CASSARTGLNYGYTF.

This clonotype was seen many times. The chain recombines TRBV6-6 with TRBJ2-7; 15 positions match TRBD2. Germline CDR1 and CDR2: MNHNY and SVGAGI (reference sequence). The CDR3 extends over 18 amino acids. The junction had 19 bases not matched to a gene; V was cut back by 7 bases and J by 9 bases. CDR3 sequence: CASTPIGGYGLAGGSQYF. The CDR3 DNA is TGTGCCAGCACCCCCATTGGGGGGTACGGACTAGCGGGGGGGTCGCAGTACTTC.

The V call is TRBV5-1, the J call TRBJ2-7, with TRBD2 identical over 11 bases. J gave up 3 bases and V 0 bases, and 11 bases lay outside the gene matches. This CDR3 region has 18 residues. Looked up from germline, CDR1 is SGHRS and CDR2 is YFSETQ. The CDR3 here is CASSLEVSGRATHYEQYF. The CDR3 bases are TGCGCCAGCAGCTTGGAAGTTAGCGGGAGGGCCACCCACTACGAGCAGTACTTC.

This clonotype was counted ten times or more. The chain joins TRBV5-5 to TRBJ1-5; D ambiguous. CDR1 is SGHKS and CDR2 is YYEKEE in the germline V gene (reference sequence). The CDR3 sequence is 13 residues long. V was pared by 0 bases and J by 7 bases, with 8 bases between. CDR3 coding DNA: TGTGCCAGCAGCTTGGTAGTATACCAGCCCCAGCATTTT. Residues: CASSLVVYQPQHF. Filled out from reference TRBV5-5 and TRBJ1-5, the complete variable domain reads DAGVTQSPTHLIKTRGQQVTLRCSPISGHKSVSWYQQVLGQGPQFIFQYYEKEERGRGNFPDRFSARQFPNYSSELNVNALLLGDSALYLCASSLVVYQPQHFGDGTRLSIL.

This clonotype was picked up a small number of times. This CDR3 reads CASSQQGDSGELFF. For the CDR3, the DNA is TGTGCCAGCAGCCAACAGGGGGACTCCGGGGAGCTGTTTTTT. The chain recombines TRBV3-1 with TRBJ2-2; a weak D match, TRBD1 (7 bases). The CDR3 extends over 14 amino acids. Trimming removed 2 bases at V and 6 bases at J, with 10 bases between. The V gene's germline CDR1 is LGHDT and CDR2 YNNKEL (reference sequence).

This clonotype was counted ten times or more. The genes are TRBV13 and TRBJ1-2; a weak D match, TRBD1 (6 bases). The V and J ends lost 5 bases and 7 bases respectively, with 17 bases between them. The CDR3 covers 14 residues. CDR1 is PRHDT, CDR2 FYEKMQ, per germline (reference sequence). The CDR3 loop is CASSPRTEGLGYTF. Here the CDR3 DNA reads TGTGCCAGCAGCCCCCGGACAGAGGGACTTGGCTACACCTTC. Based on the CDR3 plus reference TRBV13 and TRBJ1-2, the full variable domain is AAGVIQSPRHLIKEKRETATLKCYPIPRHDTVYWYQQGPGQDPQFLISFYEKMQSDKGSIPDRFSAQQFSDYHSELNMSSLELGDSALYFCASSPRTEGLGYTFGSGTRLTVV.

This clonotype was counted many times. The chain recombines TRBV6-4 with TRBJ2-3; weak D call: TRBD2 (5 bases). Germline V gene data show CDR1 as MRHNA and CDR2 as SNTAGT. CDR3 size: 16 residues. V was pared by 3 bases and J by 3 bases, with 16 bases between. The CDR3 protein is CASSEEAEQLTDTQYF. Written as DNA, the CDR3 is TGTGCCAGCAGTGAGGAGGCAGAGCAGTTGACAGATACGCAGTATTTT.

This clonotype has at least ten counts. V is TRBV12-3 or TRBV12-4 and J is TRBJ2-5; D is undetermined. The CDR3 sequence is 12 residues long. With 3 bases removed from V and 8 bases from J, the gap between germline ends came to 10 bases. CDR3 in amino acids: CASSFARGTQYF. CDR3 nucleotide sequence: TGTGCCAGCAGTTTCGCTAGAGGCACCCAGTACTTC.

The chain has TRBV6-2 or TRBV6-3 and TRBJ2-5; D is possibly TRBD1 (5 bases). Trimming removed 4 bases at V and 1 base at J, with 10 bases between. The V gene's germline CDR1 is MNHEY and CDR2 SVGEGT. This CDR3 is 14 amino acids long. CDR3 loop: CASSFQGFQETQYF. CDR3 nucleotides: TGTGCCAGCAGTTTCCAGGGATTCCAAGAGACCCAGTACTTC.

This clonotype showed up many times. J is TRBJ2-2 and V is TRBV7-3; 8 bases fit TRBD2. The CDR3 has 17 amino acids. Trimming cost V 4 bases and J 5 bases; bases outside gene matches: 12. Germline lookup yields CDR1 SGHTA and CDR2 FQGTGA. CDR3 sequence reads: CASSSPPRTSWTGELFF. The CDR3 bases are TGTGCCAGCAGCTCCCCCCCCAGGACTAGCTGGACCGGGGAGCTGTTTTTT. Together with reference TRBV7-3 and TRBJ2-2, the CDR3 gives the full variable domain: GAGVSQTPSNKVTEKGKYVELRCDPISGHTALYWYRQSLGQGPEFLIYFQGTGAADDSGLPNDRFFAVRPEGSVSTLKIQRTERGDSAVYLCASSSPPRTSWTGELFFGEGSRLTVL.

This clonotype has a count of ten or more. The chain couples TRBV12-3 or TRBV12-4 to TRBJ2-7, with a weak D call TRBD1 (7 bases). V lost 3 bases, J lost 2 bases, and 14 bases lay in between. There are 15 residues in the CDR3. Here the CDR3 DNA reads TGTGCCAGCAGTTTCTTGGCAGGGGGGACCTACGAGCAGTACTTC. This gives the protein CASSFLAGGTYEQYF.

The chain uses TRBV5-4 and TRBJ2-7; 7 bases fit TRBD2. The CDR3 sequence is 15 residues long. Germline assignment: CDR1 SGHNT and CDR2 YYREEE (reference sequence). Unmatched junction bases numbered 10, after V lost 7 bases and J lost 0 bases. In DNA form, the CDR3 reads TGTGCCAGCCGTCCCGGGGGGATCAGCTCCTACGAGCAGTACTTC. Translation: CASRPGGISSYEQYF. Complete variable domain (other parts from reference TRBV5-4 and TRBJ2-7): ETGVTQSPTHLIKTRGQQVTLRCSSQSGHNTVSWYQQALGQGPQFIFQYYREEENGRGNFPPRFSGLQFPNYSSELNVNALELDDSALYLCASRPGGISSYEQYFGPGTRLTVT.

This clonotype was seen only a few times. V and J are TRBV4-2 and TRBJ2-7, with D possibly being TRBD1 or TRBD2 (5 bases each). In germline, CDR1 is LGHNA, CDR2 YNFKEQ. Trimming took 0 bases from V and 0 from J, leaving 12 bases between them. The CDR3 spans 16 residues. CDR3 bases: TGTGCCAGCAGCCAAGACCCCCAGGGAGCCTCCTACGAGCAGTACTTC. It yields the protein CASSQDPQGASYEQYF.

The table lists this clonotype with many counts. This rearrangement joins TRBV11-2 to TRBJ2-7; 8 bases map to TRBD1. The germline gives CDR1 SGHAT, CDR2 FQNNGV. The trim removed 10 bases at V and 2 bases at J, leaving 7 bases unmatched. The CDR3 is 13 amino acids. As DNA, the CDR3 is TGTGCCACCTCCGGGACAGGAACCTACGAGCAGTACTTC. Protein sequence: CATSGTGTYEQYF.